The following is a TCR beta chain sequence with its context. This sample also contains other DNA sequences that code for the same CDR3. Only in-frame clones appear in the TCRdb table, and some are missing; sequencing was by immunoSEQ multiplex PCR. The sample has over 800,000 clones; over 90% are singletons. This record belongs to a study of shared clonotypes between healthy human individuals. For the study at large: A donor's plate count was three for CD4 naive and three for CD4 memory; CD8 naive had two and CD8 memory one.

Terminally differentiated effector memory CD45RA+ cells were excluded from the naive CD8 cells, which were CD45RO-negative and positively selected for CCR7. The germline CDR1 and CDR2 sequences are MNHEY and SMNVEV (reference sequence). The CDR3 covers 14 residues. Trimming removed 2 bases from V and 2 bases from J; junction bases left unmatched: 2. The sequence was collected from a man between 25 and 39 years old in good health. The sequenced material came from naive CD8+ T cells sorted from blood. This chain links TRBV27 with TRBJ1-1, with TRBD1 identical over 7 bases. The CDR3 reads CASSLGQVNTEAFF. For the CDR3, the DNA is TGTGCCAGCAGTTTAGGACAGGTAAACACTGAAGCTTTCTTT.